These T cell receptor beta chains were read from a single sample in a study of T cells in localized non-small cell lung cancer. Libraries were prepared by immunoSEQ multiplex PCR; TCRdb keeps only in-frame clonotypes and omits some of them. The table includes over a thousand clones, more than 20% detected once. The input for sequencing was normal lung tissue next to the tumor, taken before any cancer treatment. Receptor source: a woman aged 35-70 years with stage I lung adenocarcinoma. Each CDR3 is given with its conserved first and last residue. Each record gives: J gene, CDR3 length, V gene, D gene, clone size, CDR3 DNA, CDR3 protein. A D gene is named only where the DNA matches it firmly. For some rows the clone size is stated as once, few or many, or as a class when expanded; others skip it.

j_gene: TRBJ1-1
len: 15
v_gene: TRBV19
d_gene: -
abundance: -
CDR3nt: TGTGCCAGTAGTATAGATCGGGCGGCGGGCACTGAAGCTTTCTTT
CDR3aa: CASSIDRAAGTEAFF

j_gene: TRBJ1-1
len: 15
v_gene: TRBV11-3
d_gene: -
abundance: few
CDR3nt: TGTGCCAGCAGAGGGCAGGGTGTGGCGGGCACTGAAGCTTTCTTT
CDR3aa: CASRGQGVAGTEAFF

j_gene: TRBJ2-1
len: 14
v_gene: TRBV19
d_gene: TRBD2
abundance: -
CDR3nt: TGTGCCACTAGAGCGGGAGGCAACTACAATGAGCAGTTCTTC
CDR3aa: CATRAGGNYNEQFF

j_gene: TRBJ2-3
len: 14
v_gene: TRBV18
d_gene: -
abundance: -
CDR3nt: TGTGCCAGCTCACAGGGGAGTGCCACAGATACGCAGTATTTT
CDR3aa: CASSQGSATDTQYF

j_gene: TRBJ2-7
len: 15
v_gene: TRBV28
d_gene: -
abundance: few
CDR3nt: TGTGCCAGCACCCAGGTCAGGGGTTTCTCCTACGAGCAGTACTTC
CDR3aa: CASTQVRGFSYEQYF

j_gene: TRBJ2-2
len: 17
v_gene: TRBV19
d_gene: TRBD1
abundance: -
CDR3nt: TGTGCCAGTAGAAACACACGGACAGGGGGAGGTACCGGGGAGCTGTTTTTT
CDR3aa: CASRNTRTGGGTGELFF

j_gene: TRBJ2-2
len: 14
v_gene: TRBV19
d_gene: -
abundance: -
CDR3nt: TGTGCCTCAGGGAGGGGGCCGAACACCGGGGAGCTGTTTTTT
CDR3aa: CASGRGPNTGELFF

j_gene: TRBJ2-5
len: 13
v_gene: TRBV19
d_gene: -
abundance: -
CDR3nt: TGTGCCAGTAGTAGGCAGTACCAAGAGACCCAGTACTTC
CDR3aa: CASSRQYQETQYF

j_gene: TRBJ1-6
len: 14
v_gene: TRBV6-8
d_gene: TRBD1
abundance: -
CDR3nt: TGTGCCAGCAGACCGACAGGGGGCCAGTCACCCCTCCACTTT
CDR3aa: CASRPTGGQSPLHF

j_gene: TRBJ2-2
len: 15
v_gene: TRBV10-2
d_gene: -
abundance: -
CDR3nt: TGCGCCAGCAGCGCCGGGACTGCGAACACCGGGGAGCTGTTTTTT
CDR3aa: CASSAGTANTGELFF

j_gene: TRBJ1-5
len: 16
v_gene: TRBV19
d_gene: -
abundance: -
CDR3nt: TGTGCCAGTAGTCCAGACTCCAAGGGAGGCAATCAGCCCCAGCATTTT
CDR3aa: CASSPDSKGGNQPQHF

j_gene: TRBJ2-7
len: 17
v_gene: TRBV11-3
d_gene: TRBD1
abundance: -
CDR3nt: TGTGCCAGCAGCTTGAAGGGCAGTGGGACAGGGGGCTACGAGCAGTACTTC
CDR3aa: CASSLKGSGTGGYEQYF

j_gene: TRBJ2-7
len: 13
v_gene: TRBV23-1
d_gene: -
abundance: -
CDR3nt: TGCGCCAGCAGCTTAGGGGTCAGGGGCGAGCAGTACTTC
CDR3aa: CASSLGVRGEQYF

j_gene: TRBJ2-1
len: 17
v_gene: TRBV23-1
d_gene: TRBD2
abundance: few
CDR3nt: TGCGCCAGCAGCCCCGGTAGCGGGGGCCCCCAGGACAATGAGCAGTTCTTC
CDR3aa: CASSPGSGGPQDNEQFF

j_gene: TRBJ2-2
len: 13
v_gene: TRBV12-1
d_gene: -
abundance: large
CDR3nt: TGTGCCAGCATCAGGGGCCGGAACGGGGAGCTGTTTTTT
CDR3aa: CASIRGRNGELFF

j_gene: TRBJ2-2
len: 17
v_gene: TRBV11-3
d_gene: TRBD2
abundance: -
CDR3nt: TGTGCCAGCAGCGTAGAGTTCCGGGGGGGCGGCACCGGGGAGCTGTTTTTT
CDR3aa: CASSVEFRGGGTGELFF

j_gene: TRBJ1-3
len: 18
v_gene: TRBV11-3
d_gene: -
abundance: -
CDR3nt: TGTGCCAGCAGCTTTGGGGCTGGTAAGGGGAACTCTGGAAACACCATATATTTT
CDR3aa: CASSFGAGKGNSGNTIYF

j_gene: TRBJ1-2
len: 14
v_gene: TRBV11-3
d_gene: -
abundance: -
CDR3nt: TGTGCCAGCAGCTTAGGACCTAGAGGCGATGGCTACACCTTC
CDR3aa: CASSLGPRGDGYTF

j_gene: TRBJ1-4
len: 15
v_gene: TRBV15
d_gene: -
abundance: few
CDR3nt: TGTGCCACCAGCAGTGGACGTCGGATAGATGAAAAACTGTTTTTT
CDR3aa: CATSSGRRIDEKLFF

j_gene: TRBJ2-7
len: 15
v_gene: TRBV11-3
d_gene: TRBD1
abundance: medium-sized
CDR3nt: TGTGCCAGCAGCGTACATGGACAGGGGAACTACGAGCAGTACTTC
CDR3aa: CASSVHGQGNYEQYF

j_gene: TRBJ2-3
len: 16
v_gene: TRBV11-3
d_gene: -
abundance: -
CDR3nt: TGTGCCAGCAGCTTATCAGGGAGTCCTAGCACAGATACGCAGTATTTT
CDR3aa: CASSLSGSPSTDTQYF

j_gene: TRBJ2-1
len: 13
v_gene: TRBV19
d_gene: -
abundance: -
CDR3nt: TGTGCCAGTAGTATAGGTGGGGGCAATGAGCAGTTCTTC
CDR3aa: CASSIGGGNEQFF

j_gene: TRBJ1-2
len: 12
v_gene: TRBV19
d_gene: -
abundance: -
CDR3nt: TGTGCCAGTAGTACGAATGTTGGGGCTAGGACCTTC
CDR3aa: CASSTNVGARTF

j_gene: TRBJ2-7
len: 14
v_gene: TRBV29-1
d_gene: TRBD2
abundance: large
CDR3nt: TGCAGCGTTGCTGGCGGGGGACGTTACTACGAGCAGTACTTC
CDR3aa: CSVAGGGRYYEQYF

j_gene: TRBJ2-7
len: 15
v_gene: TRBV11-3
d_gene: TRBD2
abundance: -
CDR3nt: TGTGCCAGCAGCTTAAGGGCCGCGGGGGGCCACGAGCAGTACTTC
CDR3aa: CASSLRAAGGHEQYF